This is a list of T cell receptor beta chains from one sample in a study of OX40 agonist ivuxolimab in advanced cancers. Produced via immunoSEQ multiplex PCR; TCRdb's table is partial and in-frame only. The sample holds about 80,000 clones, around 90% seen once. The material sequenced was CD4+ or CD8+ T cells sorted from blood, taken in a trial of the OX40 agonist ivuxolimab. Every receptor here comes from an adult with an advanced solid tumor such as melanoma, head and neck, liver or kidney cancer. Each CDR3 is given with its conserved first and last residue. The D gene is left open where the match is weak. Size is stated for part of the rows, as once, few or many counts, or as a class when the clone is expanded.

d_gene	v_gene	abundance	j_gene	CDR3aa	CDR3nt
TRBD1	TRBV7-2	.	TRBJ2-1	CASSSGQGNNEQFF	TGTGCCAGCAGCTCGGGACAGGGCAACAATGAGCAGTTCTTC
TRBD1	TRBV9	.	TRBJ1-3	CASSATGGRGNTIYF	TGTGCCAGCAGCGCAACAGGGGGCCGCGGAAACACCATATATTTT
.	TRBV18	.	TRBJ2-1	CASSLNNEQFF	TGTGCCAGCTCTCTAAACAATGAGCAGTTCTTC
.	TRBV27	.	TRBJ1-1	CASSFYRNTEAFF	TGTGCCAGCAGTTTCTACAGGAACACTGAAGCTTTCTTT
.	TRBV5-4	.	TRBJ2-5	CASTSNRGQETQYF	TGTGCCAGCACATCTAATCGGGGGCAAGAGACCCAGTACTTC
.	TRBV7-2	.	TRBJ1-2	CASSWLSATNYGYTF	TGTGCCAGCAGCTGGCTCAGTGCTACTAACTATGGCTACACCTTC
.	TRBV7-2	.	TRBJ1-4	CASSLVGGSEKLFF	TGTGCCAGCAGCTTAGTCGGGGGGAGTGAAAAACTGTTTTTT
TRBD1	TRBV2	.	TRBJ1-5	CASSRDRGGGQPQHF	TGTGCCAGCAGTCGGGACAGGGGAGGAGGTCAGCCCCAGCATTTT
TRBD2	TRBV29-1	.	TRBJ2-1	CSLQAGGLREQFF	TGCAGCTTACAAGCGGGGGGCCTCAGGGAGCAGTTCTTC
.	TRBV4-1	.	TRBJ2-3	CASSQEGATGDTQYF	TGCGCCAGCAGCCAAGAAGGAGCGACGGGAGATACGCAGTATTTT
.	TRBV11-3	.	TRBJ1-5	CASSYQTNQPQHF	TGTGCCAGCAGCTACCAAACCAATCAGCCCCAGCATTTT
TRBD2	TRBV30	.	TRBJ2-7	CAWTSGRYEQYF	TGTGCCTGGACTAGCGGGAGGTACGAGCAGTACTTC
.	TRBV14	.	TRBJ1-2	CASSQGFRGPYGYTF	TGTGCCAGCAGCCAAGGATTTCGGGGGCCTTATGGCTACACCTTC
TRBD1	TRBV14	.	TRBJ1-2	CASSLRTGGYGYTF	TGTGCCAGCAGCCTCCGGACAGGCGGTTATGGCTACACCTTC
TRBD2	TRBV5-1	once	TRBJ2-5	CASSLAGGPRETQYF	TGCGCCAGCAGCTTGGCGGGGGGGCCCCGGGAGACCCAGTACTTC
.	TRBV11-3	.	TRBJ2-5	CASSSRAEGRQYF	TGTGCCAGCAGCTCTCGGGCGGAGGGGCGCCAGTACTTC
TRBD2	TRBV5-6	.	TRBJ2-3	CASSLAQRGRTDTQYF	TGTGCCAGCAGCTTGGCCCAGCGGGGCCGCACAGATACGCAGTATTTT
.	TRBV9	.	TRBJ1-3	CASSVGSKGDGNTIYF	TGTGCCAGCAGCGTAGGGAGTAAGGGGGATGGAAACACCATATATTTT
.	TRBV2	.	TRBJ1-1	CASSDIGQATRVEAFF	TGTGCCAGCAGTGACATAGGACAAGCCACTCGGGTTGAAGCTTTCTTT
TRBD1	TRBV5-1	.	TRBJ1-4	CASSLSGGSEKLFF	TGCGCCAGCAGCTTGTCAGGGGGGAGTGAAAAACTGTTTTTT
TRBD1	TRBV2	.	TRBJ1-1	CASNMEQGVTEAFF	TGTGCCAGCAATATGGAACAGGGGGTCACTGAAGCTTTCTTT
.	TRBV7-2	.	TRBJ1-2	CASSLIGFGGYTF	TGTGCCAGCAGCTTAATAGGGTTCGGTGGCTACACCTTC
TRBD2	TRBV7-9	.	TRBJ2-4	CASSRGLAGGKNIQYF	TGTGCCAGCAGCCGGGGACTAGCGGGAGGGAAAAACATTCAGTACTTC
.	TRBV4-3	.	TRBJ1-1	CASSLQGSLTEAFF	TGCGCCAGCAGCCTCCAGGGGTCATTAACTGAAGCTTTCTTT
.	TRBV20-1	.	TRBJ2-1	CSGRAYNEQFF	TGCAGCGGGCGGGCCTACAATGAGCAGTTCTTC
.	TRBV15	.	TRBJ1-3	CATSRENTIYF	TGTGCCACCAGCAGAGAAAACACCATATATTTT
.	TRBV5-1	.	TRBJ2-5	CASSLEGGGRETQYF	TGCGCCAGCAGCTTGGAAGGAGGGGGCCGGGAGACCCAGTACTTC
.	TRBV27	.	TRBJ2-3	CASSLLGGFTDTQYF	TGTGCCAGCAGTTTATTGGGTGGATTCACAGATACGCAGTATTTT
TRBD2	TRBV5-1	.	TRBJ2-1	CASSLAGDSNEQFF	TGCGCCAGTTCACTAGCGGGGGACTCCAATGAGCAGTTCTTC
.	TRBV2	.	TRBJ1-1	CASRVSNTEAFF	TGTGCCAGCAGGGTCTCGAACACTGAAGCTTTCTTT
TRBD2	TRBV5-1	.	TRBJ2-1	CASSLSAGLAQGEQFF	TGCGCCAGCAGCTTGTCAGCGGGACTAGCTCAGGGGGAGCAGTTCTTC
.	TRBV18	.	TRBJ2-1	CASRTQWEQFF	TGTGCCAGCCGAACACAGTGGGAGCAGTTCTTC
TRBD2	TRBV9	.	TRBJ2-7	CASSVGGAGVVEQYF	TGTGCCAGCAGCGTAGGAGGGGCGGGAGTGGTCGAGCAGTACTTC
TRBD1	TRBV6-1	.	TRBJ2-3	CASSPRDRVADTQYF	TGTGCCAGCAGCCCACGGGACAGGGTGGCAGATACGCAGTATTTT
.	TRBV11-3	.	TRBJ2-3	CASSRISEADTQYF	TGTGCCAGCAGCCGAATATCCGAGGCAGATACGCAGTATTTT
TRBD1	TRBV18	.	TRBJ2-1	CASSPSDRGSRLYNEQFF	TGTGCCAGCTCACCTTCGGACAGGGGGTCGCGGCTTTACAATGAGCAGTTCTTC
TRBD2	TRBV28	.	TRBJ2-3	CASGGGRTDTQYF	TGTGCCTCCGGGGGGGGGAGGACAGATACGCAGTATTTT
TRBD1	TRBV18	.	TRBJ1-1	CASSPVGTDTEAFF	TGTGCCAGCTCACCAGTCGGGACAGACACTGAAGCTTTCTTT
.	TRBV25-1	.	TRBJ1-1	CASSEPSGGNTEAFF	TGTGCCAGCAGTGAACCCTCGGGAGGGAACACTGAAGCTTTCTTT
TRBD1	TRBV5-1	.	TRBJ1-4	CASSPRQGGEKLFF	TGCGCCAGCAGCCCAAGACAGGGTGGCGAAAAACTGTTTTTT
TRBD2	TRBV7-3	.	TRBJ2-1	CASSLLAGTTYNEQFF	TGTGCCAGCAGCTTACTAGCGGGAACGACCTACAATGAGCAGTTCTTC
TRBD1	TRBV29-1	.	TRBJ1-1	CSSVGQYKRSAEAFF	TGCAGCTCGGTGGGACAGTACAAAAGATCCGCTGAAGCTTTCTTT
.	TRBV5-5	.	TRBJ1-1	CASSALKGNTEAFF	TGTGCCAGCAGCGCTTTGAAAGGGAACACTGAAGCTTTCTTT
.	TRBV2	.	TRBJ2-6	CASSATSSGANVLTF	TGTGCCAGCAGCGCAACTAGCTCTGGGGCCAACGTCCTGACTTTC
.	TRBV7-9	.	TRBJ2-6	CASSLVHTSSGANVLTF	TGTGCCAGCAGCTTAGTTCACACGAGCTCTGGGGCCAACGTCCTGACTTTC
TRBD1	TRBV2	.	TRBJ1-2	CASSSKDRGKNYGYTF	TGTGCCAGCAGTTCAAAGGACAGGGGAAAAAACTATGGCTACACCTTC